Following are 20 T cell receptor beta chains from one sample sequenced in a study of cytomegalovirus exposure and HLA in healthy donors. The PCR ran on 60 Vbeta and 13 Jbeta primers. The assay was immunoSEQ multiplex PCR, and TCRdb's table has in-frame clones only and misses some. The sample holds roughly 130,000 clones, about 71% seen once. Input material: PBMCs. These receptors were taken from a woman aged 60-75 years in good health and CMV-seropositive.

The chain couples TRBV5-1 to TRBJ2-2; the D is unclear. Trimming cost V 4 bases and J 6 bases, with 10 bases left between them. The CDR3 totals 13 residues. CDR1 is SGHRS and CDR2 is YFSETQ in the germline V gene. CDR3 residues: CASSRPGSGELFF. CDR3 coding DNA: TGCGCCAGCAGCCGGCCGGGTTCCGGGGAGCTGTTTTTT.

This clone turned up a few times. The chain has TRBV19 and TRBJ2-7; D not resolved. Between the trimmed V and J ends, which lost 7 bases and 2 bases, there was a span of 18 bases. This CDR3 is 15 amino acids long. Germline V gene data show CDR1 as LNHDA and CDR2 as SQIVND (reference sequence). The DNA of the CDR3 is TGTGCCAGTACCCCATCCAACGGCGGTGCCTACGAGCAGTACTTC. It codes for CASTPSNGGAYEQYF.

There are a few counts of this clone. The chain uses TRBV6-6 and TRBJ2-2, with D possibly matching TRBD2 (6 bases). CDR3 length: 15 residues. Trimming pared 6 bases from V and 11 bases from J, leaving 22 bases between. Germline CDR1 MNHNY, CDR2 SVGAGI (reference sequence). As DNA, the CDR3 is TGTGCCAGCAGCATACGCGGGGTCACCCGGAGAGAGCTGTTTTTT. This encodes CASSIRGVTRRELFF.

The chain uses TRBV5-1 and TRBJ2-3, with 8 bases identical to TRBD1. The germline V gene encodes CDR1 SGHRS and CDR2 YFSETQ. The CDR3 has 15 residues. After removal of 4 bases from V and 3 bases from J, the junction contained 7 bases not matched to a gene. CDR3 sequence (DNA): TGCGCCAGCAGCCCGACAGGGGAAGGTACAGATACGCAGTATTTT. It is translated as CASSPTGEGTDTQYF.

The CDR3 sequence is CATGESTDTQYF. The CDR3 nucleotides read TGTGCCACCGGAGAGAGCACAGATACGCAGTATTTT. The rearrangement joins TRBV7-8 to TRBJ2-3; D unclear. Trimming left V 10 bases short and J 0 bases short, with 8 bases between. This CDR3 has 12 amino acids. CDR1 is SGHVS, CDR2 FQNEAQ, per germline.

The chain combines TRBV19 with TRBJ2-5, with TRBD1 as a possible D gene (5 bases). V was clipped by 6 bases and J by 5 bases, with 13 bases between them. Germline CDR1 LNHDA, CDR2 SQIVND (reference sequence). There are 13 residues in the CDR3. The DNA of the CDR3 is TGTGCCAGTAGCCCAGGGTTCGGGGAGACCCAGTACTTC. Protein sequence: CASSPGFGETQYF. The full variable domain, its missing parts supplied by reference TRBV19 and TRBJ2-5, is DGGITQSPKYLFRKEGQNVTLSCEQNLNHDAMYWYRQDPGQGLRLIYYSQIVNDFQKGDIAEGYSVSREKKESFPLTVTSAQKNPTAFYLCASSPGFGETQYFGPGTRLLVL.

CDR3 DNA sequence: TGCGCCAGCAGCTCCGGACAGGGCTCCCAAGAGACCCAGTACTTC. Its protein product is CASSSGQGSQETQYF. J is TRBJ2-5 and V is TRBV5-1; 8 bases fit TRBD1. V was pared by 3 bases and J by 1 base, with 5 bases of the junction left unmatched. The V gene's germline CDR1 is SGHRS and CDR2 YFSETQ. CDR3 size: 15 residues.

Details on this clone: Other DNA sequences in this sample translate to the same CDR3. CDR3 nucleotides: TGCGCCAGCAGCTTGGCCCCGCAGGGGGCTAATGAAAAACTGTTTTTT. This gives the protein CASSLAPQGANEKLFF. This chain connects TRBV5-1 to TRBJ1-4; 7 bases match TRBD1. CDR1 is SGHRS and CDR2 is YFSETQ in the germline V gene. CDR3 size: 16 residues. The junction had 5 bases not matched to a gene; V was cut back by 0 bases and J by 3 bases. The whole variable domain, filled in from reference TRBV5-1 and TRBJ1-4, reads KAGVTQTPRYLIKTRGQQVTLSCSPISGHRSVSWYQQTPGQGLQFLFEYFSETQRNKGNFPGRFSGRQFSNSRSEMNVSTLELGDSALYLCASSLAPQGANEKLFFGSGTQLSVL.

About this clone: Sequence at one end of the junction differs from germline and may be a read error. The chain is built from TRBV5-4 and TRBJ1-2; D is undetermined. CDR3 size: 13 residues. Germline V gives CDR1 SGHNT, CDR2 YYREEE (reference sequence). Written as DNA, the CDR3 is TGTGCCGGCAGCTTGCCAGTTAACTATGGCTACACCTTC. Its protein product is CAGSLPVNYGYTF.

This chain joins TRBV6-5 and TRBJ1-1; D ambiguous. Trimming removed 8 bases from V and 2 bases from J, with 9 bases in between. The CDR3 spans 12 residues. Germline-derived CDR1 and CDR2 are MNHEY and SVGAGI. CDR3 DNA sequence: TGTGCCAGCTCCTACCCTAACACTGAAGCTTTCTTT. Amino acids: CASSYPNTEAFF.

The chain couples TRBV9 to TRBJ2-1; the D is unclear. This CDR3 contains 14 residues. V was trimmed by 0 bases and J by 5 bases, leaving 9 bases between them. Germline V gives CDR1 SGDLS, CDR2 YYNGEE. This CDR3 reads CASSVGSPDNEQFF. DNA for the CDR3: TGTGCCAGCAGCGTAGGGTCCCCGGACAATGAGCAGTTCTTC.

The rearrangement links TRBV19 to TRBJ1-4; possibly TRBD1 for D (6 bases). Germline-derived CDR1 and CDR2 are LNHDA and SQIVND (reference sequence). The CDR3 runs 14 residues. V shed 8 bases and J shed 4 bases, with 14 bases lying between them. CDR3 region: CASRSGRGNEKLFF. CDR3 bases: TGTGCCAGTCGGAGCGGCAGGGGTAATGAAAAACTGTTTTTT.

The table lists this clone with a count of one. V is TRBV10-2 and J is TRBJ1-2, with 8 bases fitting TRBD1. Germline CDR1 WSHSY, CDR2 SAAADI. V trimming: 8 bases; J trimming: 5 bases; junction bases outside the gene matches: 4. The CDR3 is 12 residues long. This chain's CDR3 is CASFTGGYGYTF. The CDR3 DNA is TGCGCCAGCTTCACAGGGGGGTATGGCTACACCTTC.

This clone was seen only once. The chain carries TRBV5-8 and TRBJ2-1; 7 nucleotides align to TRBD2. J was trimmed by 2 bases and V by 0 bases; bases with no gene match: 5. Germline lookup yields CDR1 SGHTS and CDR2 YDEGEE. This CDR3 comprises 16 residues. The CDR3 is CASSLGVLATYNEQFF. The DNA of the CDR3 is TGTGCCAGCAGCTTGGGGGTACTAGCGACCTACAATGAGCAGTTCTTC. The entire variable domain, with the rest obtained from reference TRBV5-8 and TRBJ2-1, is as follows: EAGVTQSPTHLIKTRGQQATLRCSPISGHTSVYWYQQALGLGLQFLLWYDEGEERNRGNFPPRFSGRQFPNYSSELNVNALELEDSALYLCASSLGVLATYNEQFFGPGTRLTVL.

This clone was recorded only once. The chain is built from TRBV6-4 and TRBJ1-6; 9 bases agree with TRBD1. This CDR3 region has 13 residues. CDR1 is MRHNA and CDR2 is SNTAGT in the germline V gene. J was trimmed by 11 bases and V by 6 bases; bases with no gene match: 5. The CDR3 protein is CASRDRGTTPLHF. The CDR3 region has the DNA TGTGCCAGCAGGGACAGGGGAACTACACCCCTCCACTTT.

The rearrangement links TRBV12-5 to TRBJ2-1; TRBD2 is a possible D gene (6 bases). Germline CDR1 reads LGHNT; CDR2 reads FRNRAP. This CDR3 spans 14 amino acids. Trimming pared 4 bases from V and 6 bases from J, leaving 13 bases between. Here the CDR3 DNA reads TGTGCTAGTGGTTCTCCCCGGGACTCCAATGAGCAGTTCTTC. This gives the protein CASGSPRDSNEQFF.

The chain joins TRBV4-1 to TRBJ1-5; D not certain. CDR1 and CDR2 (germline): MGHRA, YSYEKL. V was pared by 3 bases and J by 5 bases, with 8 bases between. The CDR3 length is 13 residues. CDR3 DNA sequence: TGCGCCAGCAGCCAGGAGCCTTATCAGCCCCAGCATTTT. This gives the protein CASSQEPYQPQHF.

The CDR3 protein is CASSLEGGRVETQYF. In DNA form, the CDR3 reads TGTGCCAGCAGCTTAGAGGGGGGGCGTGTGGAGACCCAGTACTTC. The chain employs TRBV7-6 and TRBJ2-5; tentatively, D is TRBD2 (7 bases). V was pared by 1 base and J by 5 bases, with 14 bases between. The CDR3 is made up of 15 amino acids. Per the germline V gene, CDR1 is SGHVS and CDR2 is FNYEAQ.

The chain is built from TRBV6-1 and TRBJ1-4; 9 nucleotides line up with TRBD1. The CDR3 spans 14 residues. Trimming took 6 bases from V and 6 from J; bases not matched to a gene: 5. Germline V gene data show CDR1 as MNHNS and CDR2 as SASEGT. CDR3 bases: TGTGCCAGCAGCTTCCGGGACAGGGATGAAAAACTGTTTTTT. It is translated as CASSFRDRDEKLFF.

V gene TRBV18 combines with J gene TRBJ2-7; 8 bases match TRBD1. V shed 0 bases and J 5 bases; nucleotides not matched to a gene: 3. From germline, CDR1 is KGHSH and CDR2 LQKENI. This CDR3 spans 14 amino acids. CDR3 sequence: CASSPPSRGHEQYF. In nucleotides, the CDR3 is TGTGCCAGCTCACCACCGTCCAGGGGGCACGAGCAGTACTTC.